This section outlines one TCR beta chain sequence together with its context. The V gene's germline CDR1 is SGHTA and CDR2 FQGNSA. The CDR3 loop spans 12 amino acids. Trimming pared 5 bases from V and 12 bases from J, leaving 15 bases between. Profiling relied on immunoSEQ multiplex PCR, and the TCRdb table lists in-frame clones only, not all of them. The sample lists about 89,000 clones; 70% to 90% were seen once. These data originate in a study of control samples from healthy donors and cancer patients. The clonotype was recovered from a woman in her thirties or forties in good health. The rearrangement links TRBV7-2 to TRBJ2-3; D ambiguous. Sequencing input: blood. CDR3 residues: CASSTRRNRQYF. The CDR3 DNA sequence: TGTGCCAGCAGCACCCGCCGGAACCGACAGTATTTT.